The present TCR beta chain was sequenced within a study of T-cell memory formation after mild COVID-19. Remarks on this clonotype: Its target is unknown.

Points from the study as a whole: Cross-reactive memory seemingly joined, as some responding clones were found in pre-infection memory. Second-wave clones with a day 37 peak had unconfirmed SARS-CoV-2 specificity. Contracting CD4+ clones were located mainly in CM and EM, and CD8+ clones in EMRA.

The CDR3 length is 17 residues. CDR1 is DFQATT and CDR2 is SNEGSKA in the germline V gene (reference sequence). Trimming stripped 0 bases from V and 0 bases from J, with 15 bases between. 5'RACE primed from the constant segment yielded TCR alpha and TCR beta cDNA libraries bearing sample barcodes and UMIs. TCRdb re-analysed the 5' RACE reads in MiXCR, keeping a single row per CDR3 protein. This sample has hundreds of thousands of distinct CDR3 sequences, with just over 20% found just once. The sample was PBMCs or a T cell subset sorted from them (not recorded which). This chain links TRBV20-1 with TRBJ2-1; D unclear. The TCR comes from an adult woman who had mild COVID-19 (a few samples of this study predate the infection). Cell type and time point are not known. As DNA, the CDR3 is TGCAGTGCTAGAGATCAAAAGACGGCGAGCTCCTACAATGAGCAGTTCTTC. Translated, it gives CSARDQKTASSYNEQFF.